Below are 32 T cell receptor beta chains sequenced from a single sample in a study of shared clonotypes between healthy human individuals (dated by TCRdb to about 2020). Receptors were amplified or captured by the immunoSEQ multiplex PCR assay. This immuneACCESS table, as held by TCRdb, lists in-frame sequences with V and J called but not all clones. Of the missing ones, under half trace to an unresolved V gene in checked studies; the others have no known cause. This sample is represented by approximately 530,000 clones; 90% to 96% of them were singletons. The ten largest clonotypes hold approximately 0.06% of the sample. Sequenced input: naive CD4+ T cells sorted from blood. This sample's cell subset or site label indicates: CD45RA+ positively selected. The receptors stem from a woman in her 30s in good health.

This rearrangement joins TRBV27 to TRBJ2-5, with unresolved D. The closer fit of TRBJ2-7 to the DNA end suggests the J call may be wrong. This CDR3 region has 14 residues. Germline V CDR1 and CDR2: MNHEY, SMNVEV (reference sequence). This chain's CDR3 is CASRGNRVSYEQYF. The CDR3 region has the DNA TGTGCCAGCAGGGGGAACCGGGTTTCCTACGAGCAGTACTTC.

The CDR3 reads CASMTGTVNTEAFF. The CDR3 DNA is TGTGCCAGTATGACCGGGACAGTGAACACTGAAGCTTTCTTT. The V call is TRBV28, the J call TRBJ1-1; 7 positions agree with TRBD1. CDR1 is MDHEN and CDR2 is SYDVKM in the germline V gene. J gave up 0 bases and V 9 bases, and 7 bases lay outside the gene matches. This CDR3 spans 14 amino acids.

V gene TRBV27 combines with J gene TRBJ1-2; TRBD1 matches 7 bases. This CDR3 is built from 15 residues. V gave up 5 bases and J gave up 3 bases; unmatched junction bases: 9. Germline lookup yields CDR1 MNHEY and CDR2 SMNVEV (reference sequence). Here the CDR3 reads CASSNRGQAHYGYTF. The CDR3 DNA sequence: TGTGCCAGCAGTAATCGCGGACAGGCGCACTATGGCTACACCTTC.

The V and J genes are TRBV29-1 and TRBJ1-5, with D possibly TRBD1 on 5 matching bases. Germline V lookup: CDR1 SQVTM, CDR2 ANQGSEA. This CDR3 region has 16 residues. The V gene lost 4 bases and the J gene lost 10 bases, with 26 bases spanning the gap. CDR3 sequence (DNA): TGCAGCGTTGTTAAGTTAGGGACCGACATATACCATCCCCAGCATTTT. This codes for CSVVKLGTDIYHPQHF.

CDR3 in DNA: TGTGCCAGCAGCCCCGGGACTAGCGGATTTTTAAGCTCCTACGAGCAGTACTTC. It codes for CASSPGTSGFLSSYEQYF. This chain connects TRBV9 to TRBJ2-7, with 11 bases identical to TRBD2. Germline trimming cut 4 bases from V and 0 bases from J; bases unmatched to any gene: 12. Germline CDR1 reads SGDLS; CDR2 reads YYNGEE. The CDR3 extends over 18 amino acids.

J is TRBJ2-1 and V is TRBV9; D not resolved. The V gene lost 0 bases and the J gene lost 0 bases, with 10 bases spanning the gap. The CDR3 is made up of 16 amino acids. The germline gives CDR1 SGDLS, CDR2 YYNGEE. In DNA, the CDR3 is TGTGCCAGCAGCGTAGGCAGGATTAGCTCCTACAATGAGCAGTTCTTC. Its translation: CASSVGRISSYNEQFF.

DNA of the CDR3: TGTGCCAGCAGTCCAAGCACGGCATCTGGGGCCAACGTCCTGACTTTC. The encoded protein is CASSPSTASGANVLTF. This chain uses TRBV28 with TRBJ2-6; D remains unclear. CDR1 is MDHEN and CDR2 is SYDVKM in the germline V gene. V was pared by 5 bases and J by 1 base, with 12 bases between. This CDR3 contains 16 residues.

This chain connects TRBV19 to TRBJ2-5; tentatively, D is TRBD1 (5 bases). V was pared by 4 bases and J by 2 bases, with 8 bases between. This CDR3 is 13 amino acids long. In germline, CDR1 is LNHDA, CDR2 SQIVND (reference sequence). The CDR3 spells CASSTGIQETQYF. As DNA, the CDR3 is TGTGCCAGTAGTACAGGGATACAAGAGACCCAGTACTTC. Full variable domain (outside the CDR3, taken from reference TRBV19 and TRBJ2-5): DGGITQSPKYLFRKEGQNVTLSCEQNLNHDAMYWYRQDPGQGLRLIYYSQIVNDFQKGDIAEGYSVSREKKESFPLTVTSAQKNPTAFYLCASSTGIQETQYFGPGTRLLVL.

This sequence joins TRBV5-1 and TRBJ2-4, with D perhaps TRBD1 (6 bases). The germline gives CDR1 SGHRS, CDR2 YFSETQ. Deletions cut 0 bases from V and 3 bases from J, with 16 bases between. CDR3 size: 17 residues. The CDR3 sequence: CASSLEGGRGDKNIQYF. The CDR3 DNA sequence: TGCGCCAGCAGCTTGGAGGGTGGCAGGGGAGACAAAAACATTCAGTACTTC.

The rearrangement joins TRBV2 to TRBJ2-1; 9 positions agree with TRBD2. CDR1 and CDR2 (germline): SNHLY, FYNNEI. CDR3 length: 14 residues. The trim removed 7 bases at V and 4 bases at J, leaving 5 bases unmatched. CDR3 coding DNA: TGTGCCAGCATTCGGACTAGCGCTTACAATGAGCAGTTCTTC. It encodes CASIRTSAYNEQFF.

V is TRBV4-2 and J is TRBJ1-5; D might be TRBD1 (6 bases). V dropped 3 bases and J dropped 6 bases, with 24 bases sitting between them. Germline-derived CDR1 and CDR2 are LGHNA and YNFKEQ. CDR3 length equals 18 residues. The CDR3 nucleotides are TGTGCCAGCAGCCAGCATTGGGGGATGGCAGGGGATGGTCAGCCCCAGCATTTT. Protein product: CASSQHWGMAGDGQPQHF.

The genes are TRBV27 and TRBJ2-5; 13 bases are shared with TRBD2. There are 15 residues in the CDR3. Looked up from germline, CDR1 is MNHEY and CDR2 is SMNVEV (reference sequence). V lost 5 bases and J lost 5; bases outside the gene matches: 5. The chain's CDR3 is CASSPLAGGDETQYF. The CDR3 DNA is TGTGCCAGCAGTCCACTAGCGGGAGGGGATGAGACCCAGTACTTC.

The gene calls are TRBV19 and TRBJ1-1, with TRBD1 as a possible D gene (6 bases). The CDR3 totals 15 residues. Trimming cost V 4 bases and J 1 base, with 13 bases left between them. Germline CDR1 and CDR2: LNHDA and SQIVND (reference sequence). The CDR3 sequence is CASSTYRGGNTEAFF. The DNA of the CDR3 is TGTGCCAGTAGTACCTACAGAGGGGGGAACACTGAAGCTTTCTTT.

This chain joins TRBV4-1 and TRBJ1-2; D unclear. CDR3 length: 16 residues. Germline CDR1 and CDR2: MGHRA and YSYEKL. V lost 3 bases to trimming and J lost 0 bases, with 14 bases between them. The CDR3 is CASSHEVAGPNYGYTF. The CDR3 nucleotides are TGCGCCAGCAGCCACGAGGTGGCAGGCCCTAACTATGGCTACACCTTC.

This CDR3 is CASSPKAPTGVNYGYTF. The DNA of the CDR3 is TGTGCCAGTAGTCCCAAAGCCCCGACAGGGGTAAACTATGGCTACACCTTC. The V gene is TRBV19, the J gene TRBJ1-2; 8 positions agree with TRBD1. V was clipped by 5 bases and J by 2 bases; unmatched bases: 13. The CDR3 length is 17 residues. CDR1 and CDR2 from the germline V gene are LNHDA and SQIVND (reference sequence).

The V call is TRBV10-3, the J call TRBJ1-4, with D perhaps matching TRBD1 (5 bases). The germline V gene encodes CDR1 ENHRY and CDR2 SYGVKD. The CDR3 length is 14 residues. V was pared by 0 bases and J by 8 bases, with 10 bases between. The CDR3 DNA sequence: TGTGCCATCAGTGAGTCATGGGACGGGGAAAAACTGTTTTTT. It yields the protein CAISESWDGEKLFF.

This sequence joins TRBV5-4 and TRBJ2-5; 7 bases agree with TRBD2. The closer fit of TRBJ2-7 to the DNA end suggests the J call may be wrong. CDR3 length: 14 residues. Germline-derived CDR1 and CDR2 are SGHNT and YYREEE (reference sequence). The CDR3 sequence is CASSWIAGPYEQYF. CDR3 sequence (DNA): TGTGCCAGCAGCTGGATAGCGGGCCCATACGAGCAGTACTTC.

The rearrangement joins TRBV5-6 to TRBJ2-1; 8 bases agree with TRBD2. This CDR3 has 16 residues. The J segment lost 6 bases and the V segment lost 1 base, leaving 9 bases of the junction unmatched. The germline V gene has CDR1 SGHDT and CDR2 YYEEEE. The CDR3 region has the DNA TGTGCCAGCAGCTTGTTCGAGGTAGCGGGAAGCAATGAGCAGTTCTTC. Its protein is CASSLFEVAGSNEQFF.

This clone was picked up one time. CDR3 sequence reads: CASSLVVATSGNTIYF. The CDR3 DNA reads TGTGCCAGCAGCTTAGTGGTAGCAACCTCTGGAAACACCATATATTTT. This chain connects TRBV7-9 to TRBJ1-3; D call uncertain. Between the trimmed V and J ends, which lost 1 base and 0 bases, there was a span of 10 bases. Germline values: CDR1 SEHNR, CDR2 FQNEAQ (reference sequence). The CDR3 is 16 residues long.

This chain uses TRBV29-1 with TRBJ2-1; D is possibly TRBD1 (5 bases). The germline CDR1 and CDR2 sequences are SQVTM and ANQGSEA. Trimming took off 3 bases at V and 8 bases at J, with 11 bases between the two ends. This CDR3 region has 12 residues. The CDR3: CSVDWEGDEQFF. In DNA, the CDR3 is TGCAGCGTTGATTGGGAAGGGGATGAGCAGTTCTTC.

This clone showed up just once. The genes are TRBV11-3 and TRBJ2-1, with TRBD2 matching over 8 bases. The V gene's germline CDR1 is SGHNT and CDR2 YENEEA. This CDR3 comprises 16 residues. V dropped 5 bases and J dropped 4; count of bases not matched to a gene: 10. The CDR3 bases are TGTGCCAGCAGCCCCTCACGAGCGGGGGCTTACAATGAGCAGTTCTTC. This translates into CASSPSRAGAYNEQFF.

The V gene is TRBV30, the J gene TRBJ2-2; D possibly corresponds to TRBD2 (6 bases). V was shortened by 0 bases and J by 7 bases, with 15 bases between the two germline ends. The germline gives CDR1 GTSNPN, CDR2 SVGIG (reference sequence). The CDR3 runs to 15 residues. CDR3 nucleotide sequence: TGTGCCTGGAGTGTACAGGCGGGAACGGGCGGGGAGCTGTTTTTT. Translation gives CAWSVQAGTGGELFF.

Worth noting for this clone: Other DNA sequences in this specimen translate into the identical CDR3. The chain has TRBV10-3 and TRBJ1-2; no firm D call. The germline V gene has CDR1 ENHRY and CDR2 SYGVKD. The CDR3 loop spans 13 amino acids. Trimming left V 3 bases short and J 3 bases short, with 8 bases between. The CDR3 sequence: CAISDAGDYGYTF. In DNA, the CDR3 is TGTGCCATCAGTGATGCGGGCGACTATGGCTACACCTTC.

J is TRBJ2-7 and V is TRBV28, with a weak D call TRBD1 (6 bases). Trimming removed 6 bases at V and 7 bases at J, with 19 bases between. This CDR3 has 14 residues. CDR1 MDHEN and CDR2 SYDVKM come from the germline V gene. For the CDR3, the DNA is TGTGCCAGCAGGGGGGCTTTCCGTCGATTTGAGCAGTACTTC. This sequence encodes CASRGAFRRFEQYF.

J is TRBJ1-4 and V is TRBV15; D not resolved. Trimming removed 4 bases at V and 0 bases at J, with 9 bases between. The germline CDR1 and CDR2 sequences are LNHNV and YYDKDF (reference sequence). The CDR3 covers 15 residues. The chain's CDR3 is CATSKDAATNEKLFF. CDR3 DNA: TGTGCCACCAGCAAGGATGCCGCAACTAATGAAAAACTGTTTTTT. The full variable domain, with the rest looked up from reference TRBV15 and TRBJ1-4, is DAMVIQNPRYQVTQFGKPVTLSCSQTLNHNVMYWYQQKSSQAPKLLFHYYDKDFNNEADTPDNFQSRRPNTSFCFLDIRSPGLGDTAMYLCATSKDAATNEKLFFGSGTQLSVL.

The chain employs TRBV10-3 and TRBJ2-5, with D perhaps assigned TRBD1 or TRBD2 (7 bases each). The germline V gene has CDR1 ENHRY and CDR2 SYGVKD. The CDR3 is made up of 13 amino acids. V lost 7 bases to trimming and J lost 4 bases, with 13 bases between them. The CDR3 DNA reads as TGTGCCATCAATACAGGGGAGGGAGAGACCCAGTACTTC. It yields the protein CAINTGEGETQYF.

V gene TRBV5-1 combines with J gene TRBJ1-2, with TRBD1 matching 7 bases. Trimming at V came to 3 bases and at J to 2 bases, leaving 4 bases not matched to a gene. The length of the CDR3 is 14 residues. Germline V CDR1 and CDR2: SGHRS, YFSETQ. CDR3 DNA: TGCGCCAGCAGCTCCCTGACAGGGAACTATGGCTACACCTTC. Translation: CASSSLTGNYGYTF.

This clone was seen only once. The V and J genes are TRBV28 and TRBJ1-1; 7 bases match TRBD1. The CDR3 runs to 16 residues. Germline V CDR1 and CDR2: MDHEN, SYDVKM. V shed 4 bases and J 5 bases; nucleotides not matched to a gene: 13. CDR3 region: CASSSLTGLGETEAFF. The CDR3 bases are TGTGCCAGCAGTTCGCTGACAGGGCTGGGGGAAACTGAAGCTTTCTTT.

The chain's CDR3 is CASSLVQGANTGELFF. In nucleotides, the CDR3 is TGCGCCAGCAGCTTGGTGCAGGGGGCGAACACCGGGGAGCTGTTTTTT. The V gene is TRBV5-1, the J gene TRBJ2-2; TRBD1 matches at 7 bases. V shed 0 bases and J 0 bases; nucleotides not matched to a gene: 2. Germline-derived CDR1 and CDR2 are SGHRS and YFSETQ. The CDR3 contains 16 residues.

This clone was seen just once. The V call is TRBV11-2, the J call TRBJ2-3, with a tentative D call TRBD2 (5 bases). With 1 base removed from V and 4 bases from J, the gap between germline ends came to 15 bases. The CDR3 loop spans 16 amino acids. In germline, CDR1 is SGHAT, CDR2 FQNNGV. This chain's CDR3 is CASSLVDLTSPDTQYF. The CDR3 DNA reads as TGTGCCAGCAGCTTAGTTGACCTAACTAGTCCAGATACGCAGTATTTT.

The rearrangement joins TRBV6-4 to TRBJ2-5, with 7 bases fitting TRBD2. The J call is in doubt because the DNA end fits TRBJ2-7 better. CDR3 length equals 13 residues. Germline V gives CDR1 MRHNA, CDR2 SNTAGT. As DNA, the CDR3 is TGTGCCAGCACATCTAGCGGCTCCTACGAGCAGTACTTC. It encodes CASTSSGSYEQYF.

V gene TRBV28 combines with J gene TRBJ2-3; tentative D call: TRBD1 (5 bases). Trimming removed 10 bases from V and 4 bases from J, with 18 bases in between. There are 14 residues in the CDR3. Germline assignment: CDR1 MDHEN and CDR2 SYDVKM. The CDR3 DNA follows: TGTGCCACTTCCAGACAGTGGCGCGCAGATACGCAGTATTTT. It translates to CATSRQWRADTQYF. The entire variable domain, with the rest obtained from reference TRBV28 and TRBJ2-3, is as follows: DVKVTQSSRYLVKRTGEKVFLECVQDMDHENMFWYRQDPGLGLRLIYFSYDVKMKEKGDIPEGYSVSREKKERFSLILESASTNQTSMYLCATSRQWRADTQYFGPGTRLTVL.